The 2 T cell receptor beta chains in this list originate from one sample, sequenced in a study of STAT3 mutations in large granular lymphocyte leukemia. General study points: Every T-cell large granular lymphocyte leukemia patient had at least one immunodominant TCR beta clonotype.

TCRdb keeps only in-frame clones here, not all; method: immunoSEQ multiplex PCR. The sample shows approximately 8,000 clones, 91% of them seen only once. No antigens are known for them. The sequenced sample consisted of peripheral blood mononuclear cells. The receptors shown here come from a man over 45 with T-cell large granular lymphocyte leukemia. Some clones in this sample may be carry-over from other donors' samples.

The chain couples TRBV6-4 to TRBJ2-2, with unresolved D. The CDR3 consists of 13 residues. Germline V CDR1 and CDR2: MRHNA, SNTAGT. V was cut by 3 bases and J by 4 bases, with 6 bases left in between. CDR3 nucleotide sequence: TGTGCCAGCAGTGAACGGGTCACCGGGGAGCTGTTTTTT. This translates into CASSERVTGELFF.

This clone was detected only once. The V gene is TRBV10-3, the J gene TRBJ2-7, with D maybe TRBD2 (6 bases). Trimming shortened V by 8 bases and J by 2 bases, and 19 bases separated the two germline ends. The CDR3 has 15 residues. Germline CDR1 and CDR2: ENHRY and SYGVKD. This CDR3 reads CAISGGSFRTYEQYF. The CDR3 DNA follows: TGTGCCATCTCTGGGGGGTCGTTTCGGACCTACGAGCAGTACTTC.